This TCR beta chain is drawn from a study of T-cell memory formation after mild COVID-19. Overall study context: The study found TCR clusters largely donor specific.

CDR1 and CDR2 from the germline V gene are SGHRS and YFSETQ. This CDR3 is built from 14 residues. The ends were cut back, 4 bases at V and 7 bases at J, with 17 bases in the middle. TCRdb analysed the 5' RACE reads with MiXCR anew, one entry per CDR3 protein. The profile shows roughly 340,000 distinct CDR3 sequences, about a sixth of them singletons. Specimen: PBMCs or a T cell subset sorted from them (not recorded which). V usage is TRBV5-1 and J usage is TRBJ1-2; D gene ambiguous. The source of this sequence is a man aged 18-30 years who had mild COVID-19 (a few samples of this study predate the infection). Cell type and time point are not known. This CDR3 is CASSEGAEMGGYTF. The DNA of the CDR3 is TGCGCCAGCAGCGAAGGTGCGGAAATGGGTGGCTACACCTTC.